This T cell receptor beta chain came from a study of T cell repertoires in cytomegalovirus infection. Study at large: It can be stated that public TCR beta signatures indicated CMV infection as well as a matching HLA type. Study-wide results and caveats: Individuals carrying CMV plus the relevant HLA were identified by cumulative frequency of public TCR beta families.

This clonotype was counted ten times or more. Antigen: not known. MiXCR, run by TCRdb on the reads, gives a single entry per CDR3 protein. Of around 270,000 distinct CDR3 sequences in the sample, roughly 10% were seen once. Germline values: CDR1 SNHLY, CDR2 FYNNEI. After removal of 6 bases from V and 6 bases from J, the junction contained 5 bases not matched to a gene. This CDR3 has 14 residues. The receptor comes from a human donor in good health (CMV status not recorded). Some clones in this sample may be carry-over from other donors' samples. Sequenced sample: PBMCs. The chain carries TRBV2 and TRBJ2-2, with 9 nucleotides matching TRBD2. Here the CDR3 reads CASRPGLAPGELFF. The CDR3 DNA sequence: TGTGCCAGCAGACCGGGACTAGCCCCCGGGGAGCTGTTTTTT.